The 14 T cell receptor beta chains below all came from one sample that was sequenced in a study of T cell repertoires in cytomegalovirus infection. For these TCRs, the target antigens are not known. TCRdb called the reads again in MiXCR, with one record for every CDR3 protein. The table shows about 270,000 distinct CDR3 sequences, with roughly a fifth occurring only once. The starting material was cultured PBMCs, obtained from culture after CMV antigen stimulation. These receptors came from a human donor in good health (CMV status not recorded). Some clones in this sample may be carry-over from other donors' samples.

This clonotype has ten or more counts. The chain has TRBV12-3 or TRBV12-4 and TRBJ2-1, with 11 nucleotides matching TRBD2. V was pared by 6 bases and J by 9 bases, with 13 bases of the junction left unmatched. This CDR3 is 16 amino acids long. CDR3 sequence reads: CASRNSRLAGWGEQFF. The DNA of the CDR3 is TGTGCCAGCAGAAATTCCCGACTAGCGGGGTGGGGTGAGCAGTTCTTC.

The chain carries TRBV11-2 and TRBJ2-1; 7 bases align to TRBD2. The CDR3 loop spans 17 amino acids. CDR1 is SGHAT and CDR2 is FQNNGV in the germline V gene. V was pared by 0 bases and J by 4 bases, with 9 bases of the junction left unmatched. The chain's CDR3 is CASSLDWRGLRYNEQFF. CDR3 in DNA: TGTGCCAGCAGCTTAGATTGGCGGGGGTTGCGGTACAATGAGCAGTTCTTC.

The CDR3 is CASSWESGRGEQFF. As DNA, the CDR3 is TGTGCCAGCAGCTGGGAGAGCGGTAGGGGTGAGCAGTTCTTC. The chain is built from TRBV11-3 and TRBJ2-1; D may correspond to TRBD1 or TRBD2 (5 bases each). This CDR3 comprises 14 residues. Germline CDR1 reads SGHNT; CDR2 reads YENEEA. Trimming shortened V by 4 bases and J by 9 bases, and 16 bases separated the two germline ends.

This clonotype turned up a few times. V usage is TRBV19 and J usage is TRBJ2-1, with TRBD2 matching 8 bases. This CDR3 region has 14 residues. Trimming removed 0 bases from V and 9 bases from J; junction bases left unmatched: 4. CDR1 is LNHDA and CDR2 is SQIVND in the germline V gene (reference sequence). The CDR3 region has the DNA TGTGCCAGTAGTATAGACGGGAGGGCCTTTGAGCAGTTCTTC. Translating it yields CASSIDGRAFEQFF.

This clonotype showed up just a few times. The CDR3 DNA is TGTGCCAGCAGCTTTCGCGCCACGCAAGAGACCCAGTACTTC. It yields the protein CASSFRATQETQYF. This chain joins TRBV7-9 and TRBJ2-5; D is undetermined. The CDR3 sequence is 14 residues long. Germline CDR1 is SEHNR and CDR2 is FQNEAQ (reference sequence). V was shortened by 3 bases and J by 2 bases, with 10 bases between the two germline ends.

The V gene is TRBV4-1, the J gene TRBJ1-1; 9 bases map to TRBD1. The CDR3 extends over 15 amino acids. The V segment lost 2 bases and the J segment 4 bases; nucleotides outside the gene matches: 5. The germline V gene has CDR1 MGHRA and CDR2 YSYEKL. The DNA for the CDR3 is TGCGCCAGCAGCCAACAAACAGGGGGCGGCACTGAAGCTTTCTTT. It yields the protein CASSQQTGGGTEAFF.

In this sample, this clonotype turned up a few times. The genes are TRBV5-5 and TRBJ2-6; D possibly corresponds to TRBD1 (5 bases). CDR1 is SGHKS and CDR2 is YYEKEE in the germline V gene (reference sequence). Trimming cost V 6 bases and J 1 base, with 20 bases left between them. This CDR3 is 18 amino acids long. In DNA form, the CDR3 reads TGTGCCAGCATCTGGTTGGCAGGGTCATTATCTGGGGCCAACGTCCTGACTTTC. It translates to CASIWLAGSLSGANVLTF. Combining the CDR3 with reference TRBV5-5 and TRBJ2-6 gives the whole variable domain DAGVTQSPTHLIKTRGQQVTLRCSPISGHKSVSWYQQVLGQGPQFIFQYYEKEERGRGNFPDRFSARQFPNYSSELNVNALLLGDSALYLCASIWLAGSLSGANVLTFGAGSRLTVL.

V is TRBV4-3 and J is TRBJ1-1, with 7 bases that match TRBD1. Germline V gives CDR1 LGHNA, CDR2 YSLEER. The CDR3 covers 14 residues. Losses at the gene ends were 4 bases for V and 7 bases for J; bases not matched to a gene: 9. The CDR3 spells CASSRYRGEGEAFF. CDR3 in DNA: TGCGCCAGCAGCCGATACAGGGGCGAAGGTGAAGCTTTCTTT.

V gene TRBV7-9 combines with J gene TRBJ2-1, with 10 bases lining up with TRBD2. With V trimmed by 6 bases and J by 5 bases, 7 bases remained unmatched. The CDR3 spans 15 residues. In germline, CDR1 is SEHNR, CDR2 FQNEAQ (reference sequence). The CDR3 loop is CASSSGLADNNEQFF. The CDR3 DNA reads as TGTGCCAGCAGTTCCGGACTAGCGGATAACAATGAGCAGTTCTTC. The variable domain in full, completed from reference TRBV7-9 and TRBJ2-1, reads DTGVSQNPRHKITKRGQNVTFRCDPISEHNRLYWYRQTLGQGPEFLTYFQNEAQLEKSRLLSDRFSAERPKGSFSTLEIQRTEQGDSAMYLCASSSGLADNNEQFFGPGTRLTVL.

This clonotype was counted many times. CDR3 region: CASSLSPRNTQYF. The DNA for the CDR3 is TGTGCCAGCAGCTTAAGTCCACGGAATACGCAGTATTTT. V is TRBV7-2 and J is TRBJ2-3; D ambiguous. V lost 2 bases and J 7 bases, leaving 10 bases between the germline ends. The CDR3 totals 13 residues. Germline CDR1 and CDR2: SGHTA and FQGNSA.

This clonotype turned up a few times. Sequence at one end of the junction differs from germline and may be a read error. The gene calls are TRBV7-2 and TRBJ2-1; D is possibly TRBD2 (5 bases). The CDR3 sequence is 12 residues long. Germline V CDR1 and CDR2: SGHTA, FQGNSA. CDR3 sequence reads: CASSLDSGQRIF. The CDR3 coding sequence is TGTGCCAGCAGCTTAGACAGCGGTCAACGAATCTTC.

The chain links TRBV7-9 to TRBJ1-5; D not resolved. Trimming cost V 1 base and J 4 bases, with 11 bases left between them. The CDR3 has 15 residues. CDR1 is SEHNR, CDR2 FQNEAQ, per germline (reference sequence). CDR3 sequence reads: CASSLDGRTNQPQHF. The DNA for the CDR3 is TGTGCCAGCAGCTTAGATGGCAGGACTAATCAGCCCCAGCATTTT.

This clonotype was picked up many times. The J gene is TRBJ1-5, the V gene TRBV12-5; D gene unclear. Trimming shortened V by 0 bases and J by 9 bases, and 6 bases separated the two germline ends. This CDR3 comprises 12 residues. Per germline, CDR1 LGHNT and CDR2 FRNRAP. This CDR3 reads CASGLVTGPQHF. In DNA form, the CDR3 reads TGTGCTAGTGGTTTGGTAACGGGGCCCCAGCATTTT.

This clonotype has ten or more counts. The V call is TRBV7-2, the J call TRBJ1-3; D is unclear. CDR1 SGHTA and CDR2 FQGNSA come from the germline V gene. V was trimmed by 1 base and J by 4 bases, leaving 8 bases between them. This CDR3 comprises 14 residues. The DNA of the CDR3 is TGTGCCAGCAGCTTAGTAGGGCGGGGAAACACCATATATTTT. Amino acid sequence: CASSLVGRGNTIYF. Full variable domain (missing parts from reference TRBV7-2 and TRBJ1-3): GAGVSQSPSNKVTEKGKDVELRCDPISGHTALYWYRQSLGQGLEFLIYFQGNSAPDKSGLPSDRFSAERTGGSVSTLTIQRTQQEDSAVYLCASSLVGRGNTIYFGEGSWLTVV.